These 23 T cell receptor beta chains originate from one sample sequenced in a study of blood T cell repertoires in COVID-19. This table comes from immunoSEQ multiplex PCR, and its TCRdb copy is limited to in-frame clones, with some not included. The sample has approximately 80,000 clones; approximately 90% are singletons. The sequencing input was peripheral blood. The receptors stem from a woman of 80 years or more with acute or convalescent COVID-19.

This chain's CDR3 is CASSRKGQSSYEQYF. The CDR3 DNA reads TGTGCCAGCAGCCGTAAAGGACAGAGCTCCTACGAGCAGTACTTC. J is TRBJ2-7 and V is TRBV3-1 (or the pseudogene TRBV3-2); D possibly corresponds to TRBD1 (6 bases). Per the germline V gene, CDR1 is LGHDT and CDR2 is YNNKEL (reference sequence). The CDR3 contains 15 residues. Trimming took 4 bases from V and 0 from J, leaving 13 bases between them.

This clone was observed once. This sequence joins TRBV9 and TRBJ1-6, with a weak D call TRBD1 (6 bases). Deletions cut 4 bases from V and 0 bases from J, with 20 bases between. Germline values: CDR1 SGDLS, CDR2 YYNGEE. The CDR3 extends over 19 amino acids. The CDR3 coding sequence is TGTGCCAGCAGCCCCCGGACAGAGACTTTTTTCTCCTATAATTCACCCCTCCACTTT. Its translation is CASSPRTETFFSYNSPLHF.

This rearrangement joins TRBV10-1 to TRBJ1-2; the D gene is possibly TRBD1 (6 bases). Looked up from germline, CDR1 is WNHNN and CDR2 is SYGVQD (reference sequence). CDR3 length: 12 residues. V shed 5 bases and J shed 4 bases, with 8 bases lying between them. The CDR3 here is CASSSDSYGYTF. In DNA form, the CDR3 reads TGCGCCAGCAGTTCGGACAGCTATGGCTACACCTTC.

The chain recombines TRBV7-9 with TRBJ1-2; perhaps TRBD1 as D (5 bases). Looked up from germline, CDR1 is SEHNR and CDR2 is FQNEAQ (reference sequence). V dropped 1 base and J dropped 0 bases, with 12 bases sitting between them. The CDR3 has 16 amino acids. The CDR3 loop reads CASSLGQGQANYGYTF. CDR3 DNA: TGTGCCAGCAGCTTAGGGCAGGGCCAAGCTAACTATGGCTACACCTTC.

The V gene is TRBV10-3, the J gene TRBJ2-7; TRBD1 agrees at 7 bases. V shed 6 bases, J shed 0 bases, and the junction held 14 bases outside the gene matches. The CDR3 consists of 17 residues. Per germline, CDR1 ENHRY and CDR2 SYGVKD. CDR3 bases: TGTGCCATCAGCATAGGACAGGCCCTTGGGTCCTCCTACGAGCAGTACTTC. Translating gives CAISIGQALGSSYEQYF.

J is TRBJ2-3 and V is TRBV7-3; no clear D. Germline lookup yields CDR1 SGHTA and CDR2 FQGTGA. V lost 2 bases and J 2 bases, leaving 11 bases between the germline ends. The CDR3 spans 15 residues. The CDR3 sequence: CASSLYQRSTDTQYF. CDR3 bases: TGTGCCAGCAGCTTATACCAGCGATCCACAGATACGCAGTATTTT.

In its sample, this clone was seen a few times. This chain uses TRBV7-2 with TRBJ2-1; D is unresolved. The V gene's germline CDR1 is SGHTA and CDR2 FQGNSA. Trimming left V 0 bases short and J 9 bases short, with 12 bases between. The CDR3 length is 14 residues. This CDR3 reads CASSLAITGGEQFF. The CDR3 nucleotides read TGTGCCAGCAGCTTAGCTATTACGGGTGGTGAGCAGTTCTTC. Full variable domain (missing parts from reference TRBV7-2 and TRBJ2-1): GAGVSQSPSNKVTEKGKDVELRCDPISGHTALYWYRQSLGQGLEFLIYFQGNSAPDKSGLPSDRFSAERTGGSVSTLTIQRTQQEDSAVYLCASSLAITGGEQFFGPGTRLTVL.

The rearrangement joins TRBV13 to TRBJ2-1; TRBD2 matches at 11 bases. V dropped 4 bases and J dropped 7; count of bases not matched to a gene: 9. This CDR3 comprises 16 residues. Germline CDR1 reads PRHDT; CDR2 reads FYEKMQ (reference sequence). CDR3 residues: CASSSSLAGGWNEQFF. DNA for the CDR3: TGTGCCAGCAGCTCCTCTCTAGCGGGAGGTTGGAATGAGCAGTTCTTC.

V gene TRBV5-1 combines with J gene TRBJ1-1, with 11 bases identical to TRBD1. V lost 4 bases to trimming and J lost 3 bases; unmatched junction nucleotides: 14. The length of the CDR3 is 18 residues. Germline V gene sequence: CDR1 SGHRS, CDR2 YFSETQ. The DNA of the CDR3 is TGCGCCAGCAGCCCACAGGACAGGGGGCCCCGGGGCGACACTGAAGCTTTCTTT. Its translation is CASSPQDRGPRGDTEAFF.

The chain joins TRBV6-5 to TRBJ1-5; unclear D gene. V lost 8 bases to trimming and J lost 0 bases, with 11 bases between them. CDR3 size: 14 residues. CDR1 and CDR2 (germline): MNHEY, SVGAGI. CDR3 sequence reads: CASGGGFSNQPQHF. CDR3 DNA: TGTGCCAGCGGAGGAGGATTTAGCAATCAGCCCCAGCATTTT.

The chain combines TRBV10-1 with TRBJ2-4, with 7 bases fitting TRBD1. J lost 1 base, V lost 11 bases, and 11 bases had no gene match. This CDR3 contains 15 residues. The germline V gene encodes CDR1 WNHNN and CDR2 SYGVQD (reference sequence). The DNA of the CDR3 is TGCGCCGCTCAGACAGGGAATAACGCCAAAAACATTCAGTACTTC. This codes for CAAQTGNNAKNIQYF.

The chain links TRBV18 to TRBJ2-2; 8 bases line up with TRBD2. Germline V gene data show CDR1 as KGHSH and CDR2 as LQKENI. V lost 3 bases, J lost 3 bases, and 0 bases stayed unmatched. CDR3 length: 14 residues. This CDR3 is CASSPREDTGELFF. The DNA of the CDR3 is TGTGCCAGCTCACCGCGGGAGGACACCGGGGAGCTGTTTTTT.

The V gene is TRBV2, the J gene TRBJ2-1; TRBD2 matches 8 bases. The germline V gene has CDR1 SNHLY and CDR2 FYNNEI. The CDR3 runs to 12 residues. J lost 7 bases, V lost 10 bases, and 6 bases had no gene match. This CDR3 reads CATHGGGNEQFF. CDR3 nucleotide sequence: TGTGCCACCCACGGGGGGGGGAATGAGCAGTTCTTC.

V and J are TRBV6-5 and TRBJ1-4; tentative D call: TRBD1 (5 bases). The germline V gene has CDR1 MNHEY and CDR2 SVGAGI. V was shortened by 6 bases and J by 1 base, with 9 bases between the two germline ends. The CDR3 is 14 residues long. The CDR3 region is CASRGDRTNEKLFF. The CDR3 DNA reads TGTGCCAGCAGGGGTGACAGAACTAATGAAAAACTGTTTTTT.

The V and J genes are TRBV6-2 or TRBV6-3 and TRBJ1-5, with D maybe TRBD1 (5 bases). The V gene lost 2 bases and the J gene lost 5 bases, with 13 bases spanning the gap. Germline V gene lookup returns CDR1 MNHEY and CDR2 SVGEGT. CDR3 length: 15 amino acids. This CDR3 reads CASSYPLEGDQPQHF. In nucleotides, the CDR3 is TGTGCCAGCAGTTACCCCCTCGAAGGGGATCAGCCCCAGCATTTT.

V and J are TRBV4-3 and TRBJ2-2, with 8 positions matching TRBD1. Looked up from germline, CDR1 is LGHNA and CDR2 is YSLEER. This CDR3 spans 16 amino acids. The trim removed 3 bases at V and 1 base at J, leaving 4 bases unmatched. Written as DNA, the CDR3 is TGCGCCAGCAGCCAGCAGACAGGGGAGAACACCGGGGAGCTGTTTTTT. This gives the protein CASSQQTGENTGELFF.

This chain connects TRBV11-1 to TRBJ2-1, with 9 positions matching TRBD1. The CDR3 runs to 15 residues. With 5 bases clipped from V and 7 bases from J, the junction kept 9 bases outside the gene matches. Germline V gives CDR1 SGHAT, CDR2 FQDESV (reference sequence). The chain's CDR3 is CASSKQGALGNEQFF. CDR3 in DNA: TGTGCCAGCAGCAAACAGGGGGCTTTGGGTAATGAGCAGTTCTTC.

This chain joins TRBV18 and TRBJ2-5; 7 nucleotides line up with TRBD1. The CDR3 loop spans 14 amino acids. Germline CDR1 is KGHSH and CDR2 is LQKENI. Unmatched junction bases numbered 5, after V lost 0 bases and J lost 7 bases. CDR3 DNA sequence: TGTGCCAGCTCACCACCTGGGACAGTGGGGACCCAGTACTTC. It codes for CASSPPGTVGTQYF.

The genes are TRBV5-1 and TRBJ1-2; 7 bases line up with TRBD1. V was clipped by 5 bases and J by 4 bases; unmatched bases: 8. The CDR3 contains 14 residues. Germline V gives CDR1 SGHRS, CDR2 YFSETQ. The CDR3 protein is CASSETGTGYGYTF. DNA for the CDR3: TGCGCCAGCAGTGAGACAGGGACTGGCTATGGCTACACCTTC.

The V and J genes are TRBV24-1 and TRBJ2-5; D call uncertain. Trimming pared 3 bases from V and 2 bases from J, leaving 12 bases between. This CDR3 is 15 amino acids long. The germline CDR1 and CDR2 sequences are KGHDR and SFDVKD. The CDR3 DNA is TGTGCCACCAGTGATGCTAATGGTCGTCAAGAGACCCAGTACTTC. Its protein is CATSDANGRQETQYF.

The CDR3: CASSFGPNTEAFF. The CDR3 bases are TGTGCCAGCAGTTTTGGGCCTAACACTGAAGCTTTCTTT. The rearrangement uses TRBV12-3 or TRBV12-4 and TRBJ1-1; D is uncertain. V lost 3 bases and J lost 2, with 7 bases in between. This CDR3 comprises 13 residues.

This chain connects TRBV19 to TRBJ1-2; a weak D match, TRBD1 (5 bases). The V gene lost 7 bases and the J gene lost 8 bases, with 20 bases spanning the gap. The CDR3 runs to 14 residues. Germline values: CDR1 LNHDA, CDR2 SQIVND (reference sequence). CDR3 nucleotide sequence: TGTGCCAGTAACTTCCGACAGCTCCAGGCAGGCTACACCTTC. This codes for CASNFRQLQAGYTF.

The chain has TRBV19 and TRBJ1-5, with TRBD1 matching 8 bases. This CDR3 comprises 15 residues. Per germline, CDR1 LNHDA and CDR2 SQIVND (reference sequence). Germline trimming cut 2 bases from V and 5 bases from J; bases unmatched to any gene: 5. The CDR3, as DNA: TGTGCCAGTAGTATACTGGGACAGGAGCATCAGCCCCAGCATTTT. Amino acid sequence: CASSILGQEHQPQHF.